The next 31 T cell receptor beta chains were all read from a single sample in a study of blood T cells in healthy people across ages. A second PCR, run for roughly 7 to 11 cycles, used a sample-barcoded 5' primer plus a J-beta primer mix. TCRdb re-called the 5' RACE reads with MiXCR, one entry per CDR3 protein. The sample lists about 1 million distinct CDR3 sequences, roughly 45% occurring once. Specimen: blood. These receptors were collected from a woman in her fifties or sixties in good health.

The V call is TRBV7-8, the J call TRBJ2-3; D gene ambiguous. V gave up 2 bases and J gave up 6 bases, with 18 bases separating them. The CDR3 contains 16 residues. Germline V CDR1 and CDR2: SGHVS, FQNEAQ. CDR3 nucleotides: TGTGCCAGCAGCTTAAACACGGCAGGCCCACACGATACGCAGTATTTT. This translates into CASSLNTAGPHDTQYF. Complete variable domain (other parts from reference TRBV7-8 and TRBJ2-3): GAGVSQSPRYKVAKRGQDVALRCDPISGHVSLFWYQQALGQGPEFLTYFQNEAQLDKSGLPSDRFFAERPEGSVSTLKIQRTQQEDSAVYLCASSLNTAGPHDTQYFGPGTRLTVL.

In this sample, this clonotype turned up once. V is TRBV11-2 and J is TRBJ1-2; TRBD1 aligns across 12 bases. V gave up 6 bases and J gave up 8 bases; unmatched junction bases: 7. CDR3 size: 14 residues. Germline CDR1 is SGHAT and CDR2 is FQNNGV. This CDR3 is CASSRGTGGGGYTF. The DNA of the CDR3 is TGTGCCAGCAGTCGGGGGACAGGGGGCGGCGGCTACACCTTC.

This chain connects TRBV2 to TRBJ2-7, with 10 bases matching TRBD1. The CDR3 totals 14 residues. The germline CDR1 and CDR2 sequences are SNHLY and FYNNEI. V lost 8 bases and J lost 4; bases outside the gene matches: 8. Written as DNA, the CDR3 is TGTGCCAGCTCGGAGGACAGGGGGAATTACGAGCAGTACTTC. Translating gives CASSEDRGNYEQYF.

This clonotype appeared a few times. The V gene is TRBV20-1, the J gene TRBJ2-7, with 9 bases fitting TRBD1. The J segment lost 5 bases and the V segment lost 0 bases, leaving 5 bases of the junction unmatched. The CDR3 is 14 residues long. Germline CDR1 DFQATT, CDR2 SNEGSKA (reference sequence). CDR3 loop: CSARDRDRVNEQYF. The CDR3 region has the DNA TGCAGTGCTAGAGACCGGGACAGGGTTAACGAGCAGTACTTC.

There are a few counts of this clonotype. The rearrangement links TRBV7-9 to TRBJ2-7; TRBD1 matches 10 bases. The germline V gene encodes CDR1 SEHNR and CDR2 FQNEAQ (reference sequence). The CDR3 has 14 amino acids. The J segment lost 5 bases and the V segment lost 5 bases, leaving 6 bases of the junction unmatched. CDR3 coding DNA: TGTGCCAGCAGCCCGGGACAGGGGTTGCACGAGCAGTACTTC. Residues: CASSPGQGLHEQYF.

This chain connects TRBV5-6 to TRBJ1-5; 8 bases match TRBD1. With 4 bases clipped from V and 5 bases from J, the junction kept 8 bases outside the gene matches. There are 15 residues in the CDR3. Germline CDR1 is SGHDT and CDR2 is YYEEEE. The CDR3 is CASSLRGQVDQPQHF. DNA for the CDR3: TGTGCCAGCAGCCTCAGGGGGCAGGTGGATCAGCCCCAGCATTTT.

V gene TRBV5-1 combines with J gene TRBJ1-2, with a possible D match to TRBD1 (6 bases). Trimming removed 0 bases from V and 4 bases from J, with 10 bases in between. The CDR3 is 14 amino acids. Germline loops: CDR1 SGHRS, CDR2 YFSETQ. The DNA for the CDR3 is TGCGCCAGCAGCTTGGACGGGGGCACCTATGGCTACACCTTC. Amino acid sequence: CASSLDGGTYGYTF. The full variable domain, with the rest looked up from reference TRBV5-1 and TRBJ1-2, is KAGVTQTPRYLIKTRGQQVTLSCSPISGHRSVSWYQQTPGQGLQFLFEYFSETQRNKGNFPGRFSGRQFSNSRSEMNVSTLELGDSALYLCASSLDGGTYGYTFGSGTRLTVV.

This clonotype has only a few counts. The chain recombines TRBV27 with TRBJ2-1; D might be TRBD2 (6 bases). The germline V gene has CDR1 MNHEY and CDR2 SMNVEV (reference sequence). CDR3 length equals 18 residues. The ends were cut back, 5 bases at V and 4 bases at J, with 24 bases in the middle. The CDR3 bases are TGTGCCAGCAGTCCGACCCGGGGGAGGATACGCAGGTACAATGAGCAGTTCTTC. Encoded protein: CASSPTRGRIRRYNEQFF.

This clonotype has more than one count but fewer than ten. The rearrangement links TRBV27 to TRBJ1-5; D remains unclear. CDR3 size: 9 residues. CDR1 is MNHEY and CDR2 is SMNVEV in the germline V gene (reference sequence). V was clipped by 8 bases and J by 6 bases, with 2 bases between them. As DNA, the CDR3 is TGTGCCAGCGGTCAGCCCCAGCATTTT. Translated: CASGQPQHF.

This rearrangement joins TRBV20-1 to TRBJ2-5, with 14 bases identical to TRBD2. The ends lost 5 bases at V and 11 bases at J; junction bases unmatched: 13. CDR3 length: 15 amino acids. Germline lookup yields CDR1 DFQATT and CDR2 SNEGSKA (reference sequence). The CDR3 sequence: CSARAGTSGSYEQYF. The CDR3 DNA sequence: TGCAGTGCTCGAGCCGGGACTAGCGGGAGCTATGAGCAGTACTTC.

This clonotype was observed a few times. V usage is TRBV29-1 and J usage is TRBJ2-7; TRBD2 might be the D (5 bases). V was clipped by 7 bases and J by 5 bases, with 12 bases between them. There are 11 residues in the CDR3. The V gene's germline CDR1 is SQVTM and CDR2 ANQGSEA. CDR3 sequence reads: CSAGSRNEQYF. The CDR3 DNA reads as TGCAGCGCGGGGTCACGGAACGAGCAGTACTTC.

The chain links TRBV5-1 to TRBJ2-7; 9 bases match TRBD1. Germline CDR1 is SGHRS and CDR2 is YFSETQ. J gave up 5 bases and V 3 bases, and 18 bases lay outside the gene matches. This CDR3 contains 18 residues. CDR3 in amino acids: CASSSDKPGTGSSHEQYF. The CDR3, as DNA: TGCGCCAGCAGCTCCGACAAGCCCGGGACAGGGTCAAGTCACGAGCAGTACTTC.

V usage is TRBV4-1 and J usage is TRBJ2-5; D is perhaps TRBD1 or TRBD2 (7 bases each). This CDR3 comprises 14 residues. The V and J ends lost 4 bases and 11 bases respectively, with 20 bases between them. CDR1 MGHRA and CDR2 YSYEKL come from the germline V gene. The CDR3 DNA is TGCGCCAGCAGCCCTAGTGAGGGGGCGGGGGAGCAGTACTTC. This sequence encodes CASSPSEGAGEQYF.

The V call is TRBV5-1, the J call TRBJ2-6; D gene unclear. CDR1 and CDR2 from the germline V gene are SGHRS and YFSETQ. V was shortened by 7 bases and J by 0 bases, with 14 bases between the two germline ends. The CDR3 sequence is 16 residues long. This CDR3 is CASALTGLSGANVLTF. Written as DNA, the CDR3 is TGCGCCAGCGCATTAACCGGCCTCTCTGGGGCCAACGTCCTGACTTTC.

V gene TRBV25-1 combines with J gene TRBJ2-7, with TRBD1 as a possible D gene (6 bases). V lost 4 bases and J lost 2, with 12 bases in between. Germline V CDR1 and CDR2: MGHDK, SYGVNS. The CDR3 loop spans 14 amino acids. CDR3 bases: TGTGCCAGCAGTGCCTTGGACAGTACCTACGAGCAGTACTTC. Its translation is CASSALDSTYEQYF.

The V gene is TRBV27, the J gene TRBJ2-6; D tentatively fits TRBD1 or TRBD2 (6 bases each). The V gene lost 6 bases and the J gene lost 2 bases, with 26 bases spanning the gap. The CDR3 is made up of 20 amino acids. Per germline, CDR1 MNHEY and CDR2 SMNVEV (reference sequence). CDR3 nucleotides: TGTGCCAGCAGCCGGATCCAAGTCAGGGGAGGAATTCCTGGGGCCAACGTCCTGACTTTC. Residues: CASSRIQVRGGIPGANVLTF.

This clonotype was detected only a few times. The chain employs TRBV2 and TRBJ1-5; D not resolved. Trimming cost V 5 bases and J 1 base, with 6 bases left between them. Germline CDR1 reads SNHLY; CDR2 reads FYNNEI. There are 13 residues in the CDR3. The CDR3: CASSQESNQPQHF. CDR3 DNA sequence: TGTGCCAGCAGTCAGGAGAGCAATCAGCCCCAGCATTTT.

This clonotype was counted many times. The CDR3 DNA is TGTGCCAGCAGCCAAGAATTCGGGGGCGGGGAGACCCAGTACTTC. Its translation is CASSQEFGGGETQYF. The chain couples TRBV4-2 to TRBJ2-5; D might be TRBD1 or TRBD2, each matching 6 bases. V lost 0 bases and J lost 5, with 13 bases in between. The CDR3 is 15 residues long. The germline V gene encodes CDR1 LGHNA and CDR2 YNFKEQ.

This rearrangement joins TRBV28 to TRBJ2-1, with 10 bases that match TRBD2. The germline CDR1 and CDR2 sequences are MDHEN and SYDVKM. CDR3 length: 16 residues. Unmatched junction bases numbered 8, after V lost 1 base and J lost 8 bases. In DNA form, the CDR3 reads TGTGCCAGCAGTTTATTCGGGCTAGCGGGAGTTTATGAGCAGTTCTTC. It is translated as CASSLFGLAGVYEQFF.

In its sample, this clonotype was seen once. The chain joins TRBV6-5 to TRBJ2-1, with 10 bases identical to TRBD2. The ends lost 2 bases at V and 0 bases at J; junction bases unmatched: 19. This CDR3 spans 22 amino acids. Germline loops: CDR1 MNHEY, CDR2 SVGAGI. CDR3 sequence: CASSYELLAGKAPGISYNEQFF. The CDR3 bases are TGTGCCAGCAGTTACGAGTTACTAGCGGGGAAGGCACCCGGGATCTCCTACAATGAGCAGTTCTTC.

The CDR3 protein is CASSHVPGQNYNEQFF. The CDR3 nucleotides read TGCGCCAGCAGCCATGTACCGGGACAGAATTACAATGAGCAGTTCTTC. The V gene is TRBV4-1, the J gene TRBJ2-1, with 7 bases aligning to TRBD1. This CDR3 comprises 16 residues. V lost 3 bases to trimming and J lost 4 bases; unmatched junction nucleotides: 9. Germline V CDR1 and CDR2: MGHRA, YSYEKL.

The chain joins TRBV5-1 to TRBJ2-3; D unresolved. The CDR3 has 14 residues. V lost 0 bases, J lost 6 bases, and 11 bases lay in between. CDR1 and CDR2 from the germline V gene are SGHRS and YFSETQ. CDR3 in DNA: TGCGCCAGCAGCTTGGACAGTTTAGCTGATACGCAGTATTTT. Protein sequence: CASSLDSLADTQYF.

This chain joins TRBV9 and TRBJ2-1; 8 nucleotides agree with TRBD2. Germline V gene lookup returns CDR1 SGDLS and CDR2 YYNGEE. The CDR3 runs 14 residues. The V and J ends lost 3 bases and 9 bases, in that order; junction bases with no gene match: 8. CDR3 sequence (DNA): TGTGCCAGCAGCGCCTCGGGACTAGGATCTGAGCAGTTCTTC. It encodes CASSASGLGSEQFF.

The chain couples TRBV20-1 to TRBJ2-7; TRBD2 might be the D (5 bases). The V end was cut by 6 bases, the J end by 0 bases, with 18 bases between. The germline CDR1 and CDR2 sequences are DFQATT and SNEGSKA (reference sequence). The CDR3 contains 15 residues. CDR3 in amino acids: CSAYSGGQSSYEQYF. The CDR3 nucleotides are TGCAGTGCATACAGTGGCGGGCAGAGCTCCTACGAGCAGTACTTC.

This clonotype appeared a few times. This chain connects TRBV29-1 to TRBJ1-4, with D tentatively TRBD1 (5 bases). The CDR3 runs to 13 residues. Germline CDR1 reads SQVTM; CDR2 reads ANQGSEA. The V and J ends lost 4 bases and 3 bases respectively, with 9 bases between them. CDR3 amino acids: CSVGKGPNEKLFF. CDR3 nucleotides: TGCAGCGTTGGAAAGGGGCCTAATGAAAAACTGTTTTTT.

This clonotype has only a few counts. The V gene is TRBV20-1, the J gene TRBJ2-7, with D possibly TRBD1 on 6 matching bases. V was clipped by 4 bases and J by 0 bases, with 10 bases between them. Germline V gene sequence: CDR1 DFQATT, CDR2 SNEGSKA (reference sequence). The CDR3 runs 13 residues. The CDR3: CSATDSRSYEQYF. The DNA of the CDR3 is TGCAGTGCTACGGACAGTCGCTCCTACGAGCAGTACTTC.

V gene TRBV27 combines with J gene TRBJ1-2; TRBD1 agrees at 7 bases. This CDR3 spans 13 amino acids. Germline V lookup: CDR1 MNHEY, CDR2 SMNVEV (reference sequence). With V trimmed by 10 bases and J by 6 bases, 11 bases remained unmatched. The CDR3 DNA reads TGTGCCACCCGAGGGGGCTACACCGATGGCTACACCTTC. Translated, it gives CATRGGYTDGYTF.

This clonotype has a handful of counts. The rearrangement joins TRBV2 to TRBJ2-3, with a tentative D call TRBD2 (6 bases). This CDR3 is 14 amino acids long. Trimming cost V 3 bases and J 2 bases, with 9 bases left between them. Germline V gene lookup returns CDR1 SNHLY and CDR2 FYNNEI. The CDR3 region is CASSDGLNTDTQYF. In DNA, the CDR3 is TGTGCCAGCAGTGATGGACTAAACACAGATACGCAGTATTTT.

There are a few counts of this clonotype. The chain has TRBV7-9 and TRBJ1-1; perhaps TRBD1 as D (6 bases). The germline V gene has CDR1 SEHNR and CDR2 FQNEAQ (reference sequence). The CDR3 has 11 residues. V was trimmed by 8 bases and J by 6 bases, leaving 10 bases between them. The CDR3: CASGRGSEAFF. In DNA, the CDR3 is TGTGCCAGCGGCAGGGGCTCTGAAGCTTTCTTT.

J is TRBJ2-3 and V is TRBV27, with D uncertain. The germline gives CDR1 MNHEY, CDR2 SMNVEV (reference sequence). Trimming stripped 6 bases from V and 4 bases from J, with 11 bases between. CDR3 length: 13 residues. The CDR3 reads CASSRLEADTQYF. In DNA, the CDR3 is TGTGCCAGCAGCAGATTAGAGGCAGATACGCAGTATTTT.

There are a few counts of this clonotype. The chain has TRBV27 and TRBJ2-1, with D possibly TRBD2 on 5 matching bases. The germline V gene has CDR1 MNHEY and CDR2 SMNVEV (reference sequence). This CDR3 region has 14 residues. V lost 0 bases and J lost 9, with 12 bases in between. This chain's CDR3 is CASSLSIGIGEQFF. CDR3 nucleotide sequence: TGTGCCAGCAGTTTATCGATCGGGATCGGTGAGCAGTTCTTC.